Given below is one T cell receptor beta chain in context. Its antigen remains unidentified. It has no much larger one-base neighbor in the sample; base qualities were not kept. CD8 naive samples were CD45RO-negative cells positively selected for CCR7, giving a CD45RA+CCR7+ population that excluded TemRA cells. The donors were healthy, HIV-negative adults with no recently reported acute infections or vaccinations. Every donor was a Caucasian adult living in Nashville, Tennessee, USA. Blood was obtained by leukapheresis, after which PBMCs were separated by Ficoll-Histopaque density gradient centrifugation and cryopreserved in liquid nitrogen vapor phase. Purity and quantity of every magnetically sorted T cell population were checked by analytical flow cytometry. Genomic DNA was isolated from every sorted fraction and measured by UV absorbance on a Nanodrop 2000c. Using the deep immunoSEQ assay, multiplex PCR amplified TCR CDR3 regions from genomic DNA. Extracted genomic DNA from each cell subset was distributed evenly across all wells of several immunoSEQ 96-well plates, and each plate was treated as a replicate. For sorted subsets, each replicate PCR was loaded with roughly 0.2 ug genomic DNA, equivalent to 30,000 or so T cell genomes. Purified libraries were measured with a Qubit 3.0 fluorometer, size-checked on a Bioanalyzer 2100, and measured again with the KAPA Library Quantification kit. Every immunoSEQ 96-well plate was sequenced on a dedicated single-read 150-cycle Illumina NextSeq 550 flow cell. The original methods were these. Because the immunoSEQ output held only junctional sequences and lacked quality scores, the filtering could not match the filtering applied to full-length reads. To assign V/J genes and CDR3, sequences were annotated using PyIR, a Python wrapper for IgBLAST v1.9, with IMGT germline references. Any read was removed if the V/J assignment was weak (E-value above 1e-6), the CDR3 was missing, or the read contained stop codons, out-of-frame junctions, or ambiguous translated residues. A V3J clonotype was defined by an identical inferred V gene, J gene, and CDR3 amino acid sequence. Percentage overlap between repertoires was calculated by dividing the number of shared unique clonotypes by the size of the smaller repertoire. RTK rarefaction, the Chao1 estimator, and Recon v2.1 estimates of unobserved clonotypes were used to assess repertoire richness. Generation probabilities for all TCRbeta clonotypes obtained by the gDNA method from a handful of donors were computed using OLGA. TCRdb stores this immuneACCESS table with in-frame sequences only. Part of the clones is absent; in the studies checked, under half of the shortfall reflects unresolved V genes, and no reason is known for the rest. V and J calls and clone size are copied from that table; D and trimming were computed from the DNA. A total of about 2,100,000 clones appear in this sample, 85% to 95% of them only once. The biggest ten clones account for 1.5% to 2% of the sample.

The data derive from a study of shared clonotypes between healthy human individuals (TCRdb year 2020). Some background on the complete study: The cohort comprised two women and a few men aged 18 to 49 years. The study deeply sequenced blood TCR repertoires of roughly five healthy adults to estimate repertoire size and the extent of clonotype sharing between individuals. Per donor, leukapheresis produced somewhere between about 0.9 and 9.5 billion PBMCs. For each donor, three plates each were used for CD4 naive and CD4 memory, two plates were used for CD8 naive, and one plate was used for CD8 memory. To increase sequencing depth and limit assay-specific biases, different laboratories used diverse techniques to prepare libraries and sequence TCR repertoires.

Summary of the overall study and its limitations: Higher generation probabilities were observed for clonotypes shared by all four sorted-subset donors than for non-shared clonotypes. Sampling was limited to blood, and TCR repertoires in tissue likely differ from TCR repertoires in blood. Naive subsets generally had larger estimated clonotype richness than memory subsets. The genetic and exposure-history diversity represented was limited by the small number of donors. Across a handful of donors, roughly 5.1% of naive CD4, approximately 3.5% of naive CD8, 2% to 2.5% of memory CD4, and about 0.4% of memory CD8 clonotypes were shared. Pairwise subsampling indicated that sequencing depth was expected to affect the degree of clonotype sharing among donors. Incomplete sequencing was indicated by rarefaction of sorted-subset datasets, despite the large sequencing depth.

From the cysteine up to the phenylalanine, the CDR3 has a length of 19 residues. The read is trimmed to its CDR3 DNA, 57 bases read in frame from base 1. CDR1 and CDR2, per the germline V gene, are SGHAT and FQNNGV. V sheds 1 base and J sheds 0 bases, leaving 18 bases between their ends. The sample was naive CD8+ T cells from PBMCs. The cell subset or site label of this sample denotes: CD45RA+CCR7+. Recombination joined TRBV11-2 with TRBJ2-2, with a tentative D gene TRBD1 over 6 matching bases. This TCR came from a man between 18 and 29 years old in good health. Some clones in this sample may be carry-over from other donors' samples. The nucleotides read TGTGCCAGCAGCTTAGCCCCCCTCCGGACAGAGTCGAACACCGGGGAGCTGTTTTTT. Translated, this gives CASSLAPLRTESNTGELFF. The CDR3 plus the reference TRBV11-2 and TRBJ2-2 genes for the other parts give the full variable domain: EAGVAQSPRYKIIEKRQSVAFWCNPISGHATLYWYQQILGQGPKLLIQFQNNGVVDDSQLPKDRFSAERLKGVDSTLKIQPAKLEDSAVYLCASSLAPLRTESNTGELFFGEGSRLTVL.